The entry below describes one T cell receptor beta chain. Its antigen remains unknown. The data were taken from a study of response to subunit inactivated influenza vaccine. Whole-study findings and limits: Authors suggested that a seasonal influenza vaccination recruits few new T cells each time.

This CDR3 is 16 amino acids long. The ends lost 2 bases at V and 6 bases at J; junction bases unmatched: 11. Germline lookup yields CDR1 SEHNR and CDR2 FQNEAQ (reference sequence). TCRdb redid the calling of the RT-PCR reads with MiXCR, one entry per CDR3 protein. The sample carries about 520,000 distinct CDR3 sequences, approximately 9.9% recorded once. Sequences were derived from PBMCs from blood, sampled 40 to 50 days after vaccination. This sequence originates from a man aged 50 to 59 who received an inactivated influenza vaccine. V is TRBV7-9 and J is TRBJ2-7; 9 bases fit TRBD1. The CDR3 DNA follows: TGTGCCAGCAGCTTACAATTGGGACAGGGATCCCCCGAGCAGTACTTC. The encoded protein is CASSLQLGQGSPEQYF.